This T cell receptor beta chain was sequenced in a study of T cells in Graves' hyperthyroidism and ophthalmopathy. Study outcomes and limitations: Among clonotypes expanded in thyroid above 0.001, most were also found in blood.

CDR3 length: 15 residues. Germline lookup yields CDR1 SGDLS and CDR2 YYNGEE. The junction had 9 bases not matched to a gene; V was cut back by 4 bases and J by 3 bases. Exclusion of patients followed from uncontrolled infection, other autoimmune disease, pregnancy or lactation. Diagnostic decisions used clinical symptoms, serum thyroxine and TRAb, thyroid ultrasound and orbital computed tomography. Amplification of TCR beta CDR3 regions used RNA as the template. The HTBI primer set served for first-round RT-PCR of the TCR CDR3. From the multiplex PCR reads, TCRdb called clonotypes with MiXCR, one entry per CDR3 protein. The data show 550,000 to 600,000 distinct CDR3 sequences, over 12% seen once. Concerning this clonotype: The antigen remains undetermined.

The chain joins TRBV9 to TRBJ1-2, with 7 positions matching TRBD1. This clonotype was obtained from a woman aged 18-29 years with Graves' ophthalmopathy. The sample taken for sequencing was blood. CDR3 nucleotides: TGTGCCAGCAGCCCAGGGGACAGCTTATACTATGGCTACACCTTC. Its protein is CASSPGDSLYYGYTF.